This is a list of T cell receptor beta chains from one sample in a study of OX40 agonist ivuxolimab in advanced cancers. Some clones are missing from TCRdb's copy, which holds only in-frame ones; the method was immunoSEQ multiplex PCR. The sample carries some 20,000 clones, approximately 79% recorded once. The source was CD4+ or CD8+ T cells sorted from blood, collected in a trial of the OX40 agonist ivuxolimab. Receptors originate from an adult with an advanced solid tumor such as melanoma, head and neck, liver or kidney cancer. Each CDR3 is given with its conserved first and last residue. The order of the fields is CDR3 DNA, CDR3 protein, V gene, J gene, clone size, D gene. A D gene is named only where the DNA matches it firmly. A row's size may be missing; if present it is once, few, many or a size class.

CDR3nt: TGTGCCAGTAGTGCGGTCGCATCTAGCAGGACAGATACGCAGTATTTT
CDR3aa: CASSAVASSRTDTQYF
v_gene: TRBV19
j_gene: TRBJ2-3
abundance: NA
d_gene: NA

CDR3nt: TGTGCCAGTAGTATTATTATCGGGGAGACAGATACGCAGTATTTT
CDR3aa: CASSIIIGETDTQYF
v_gene: TRBV19
j_gene: TRBJ2-3
abundance: NA
d_gene: NA

CDR3nt: TGTGCCAGCAGTAAGACGGTCTCCTACGAGCAGTACTTC
CDR3aa: CASSKTVSYEQYF
v_gene: TRBV27
j_gene: TRBJ2-7
abundance: few
d_gene: NA

CDR3nt: TGTGCCATCGCCATTTCTGGGACAGGGAACACTGAAGCTTTCTTT
CDR3aa: CAIAISGTGNTEAFF
v_gene: TRBV7-9
j_gene: TRBJ1-1
abundance: NA
d_gene: TRBD1

CDR3nt: TGTGCCAGCAGCCCCCTGGGGGAGGGGGGCGATCAGCCCCAGCATTTT
CDR3aa: CASSPLGEGGDQPQHF
v_gene: TRBV7-9
j_gene: TRBJ1-5
abundance: NA
d_gene: NA

CDR3nt: TGTGCCAGCGAGTTTGGGGACGAGCAGTACTTC
CDR3aa: CASEFGDEQYF
v_gene: TRBV2
j_gene: TRBJ2-7
abundance: NA
d_gene: NA

CDR3nt: TGTGCCTGGAGCCATTTAGGGGGGGGGCCGGTAGATACGCAGTATTTT
CDR3aa: CAWSHLGGGPVDTQYF
v_gene: TRBV30
j_gene: TRBJ2-3
abundance: NA
d_gene: NA

CDR3nt: TGTGCCAGCAGCCTCGGGGGGGCCATCTACAATGAGCAGTTCTTC
CDR3aa: CASSLGGAIYNEQFF
v_gene: TRBV9
j_gene: TRBJ2-1
abundance: NA
d_gene: TRBD2

CDR3nt: TGTGCCAGCAGCGCCGACAGGGACCTCTCCTACGAGCAGTACTTC
CDR3aa: CASSADRDLSYEQYF
v_gene: TRBV11-3
j_gene: TRBJ2-7
abundance: NA
d_gene: TRBD1

CDR3nt: TGTGCCAGCAGTGAAGGCAGCTCTGGAAACACCATATATTTT
CDR3aa: CASSEGSSGNTIYF
v_gene: TRBV25-1
j_gene: TRBJ1-3
abundance: NA
d_gene: NA

CDR3nt: TGTGCCAGCACCTTGGCCCTCTCTGGGGAGCAGTACTTC
CDR3aa: CASTLALSGEQYF
v_gene: TRBV2
j_gene: TRBJ2-7
abundance: NA
d_gene: NA

CDR3nt: TGTGCCAGCAGCTTAAGTGGTTACGAGCAGTACTTC
CDR3aa: CASSLSGYEQYF
v_gene: TRBV7-6
j_gene: TRBJ2-7
abundance: NA
d_gene: NA

CDR3nt: TGTGCCAGCAGCTCTGACGGGGACATAGACAATGAGCAGTTCTTC
CDR3aa: CASSSDGDIDNEQFF
v_gene: TRBV11-3
j_gene: TRBJ2-1
abundance: once
d_gene: NA

CDR3nt: TGTGCCAGCAGTGGGCAGGGAGCTACTGGAAACACCATATATTTT
CDR3aa: CASSGQGATGNTIYF
v_gene: TRBV7-8
j_gene: TRBJ1-3
abundance: NA
d_gene: NA

CDR3nt: TGCGCCAGCAGCTTGGCCTTGACGGTGGCCTCAGGGGAAAATGAAAAACTGTTTTTT
CDR3aa: CASSLALTVASGENEKLFF
v_gene: TRBV5-1
j_gene: TRBJ1-4
abundance: NA
d_gene: NA

CDR3nt: TGTGCCATCAGTGATCTTGAGGATACGCAGTATTTT
CDR3aa: CAISDLEDTQYF
v_gene: TRBV10-3
j_gene: TRBJ2-3
abundance: NA
d_gene: NA

CDR3nt: TGTGCCAGCAGCCTTGGGACAGGGATTAGCACAGATACGCAGTATTTT
CDR3aa: CASSLGTGISTDTQYF
v_gene: TRBV5-6
j_gene: TRBJ2-3
abundance: few
d_gene: TRBD1

CDR3nt: TGTGCCAGCAGGGACTACCTCAATGAGCAGTTCTTC
CDR3aa: CASRDYLNEQFF
v_gene: TRBV4-2
j_gene: TRBJ2-1
abundance: NA
d_gene: NA

CDR3nt: TGTGCCAGTAGTGTCGGACAGGGGACAAACTACGAGCAGTACTTC
CDR3aa: CASSVGQGTNYEQYF
v_gene: TRBV19
j_gene: TRBJ2-7
abundance: few
d_gene: TRBD1

CDR3nt: TGTGCCAGCAGCCGATTCGGGACTTCCTACGAGCAGTACTTC
CDR3aa: CASSRFGTSYEQYF
v_gene: TRBV5-4
j_gene: TRBJ2-7
abundance: NA
d_gene: NA

CDR3nt: TGCGCCAGCAGCCAAGATAGGAGTGGTTGGTCCGTAACTGGGGCCAACGTCCTGACTTTC
CDR3aa: CASSQDRSGWSVTGANVLTF
v_gene: TRBV4-3
j_gene: TRBJ2-6
abundance: NA
d_gene: NA

CDR3nt: TGTGCCAGCAGCATCGGGACAGGGTTCTACGAGCAGTACTTC
CDR3aa: CASSIGTGFYEQYF
v_gene: TRBV7-6
j_gene: TRBJ2-7
abundance: NA
d_gene: TRBD1